This T cell receptor beta chain was documented in a study of cytomegalovirus exposure and HLA in healthy donors. PCR amplification relied on 60 Vbeta primers (plus 13 Jbeta primers). Repertoires were generated with immunoSEQ multiplex PCR, while TCRdb's copy carries only in-frame clones and drops some. Of over 110,000 clones listed, 70% to 80% are singletons. Participants comprised healthy donors of bone marrow. A word on this clone: Antigen specificity is unknown.

Study-wide results and caveats: The study designated fewer than 200 TCR beta chains cytomegalovirus-associated.

V shed 2 bases and J shed 2 bases, with 12 bases lying between them. The CDR3 runs 15 residues. Germline CDR1 reads SGHNT; CDR2 reads YYREEE (reference sequence). The sample was PBMCs. This receptor was taken from a woman aged 40 to 50 in good health and CMV-seropositive. The chain links TRBV5-4 to TRBJ2-3; D is perhaps TRBD2 (5 bases). The CDR3 region has the DNA TGTGCCAGCAGCTTTCGCGGGTCTTTCACAGATACGCAGTATTTT. It specifies CASSFRGSFTDTQYF.